This T cell receptor beta chain comes out of a study of cytomegalovirus exposure and HLA in healthy donors. Germline V gene data show CDR1 as MDHEN and CDR2 as SYDVKM. Trimming removed 5 bases at V and 6 bases at J, with 14 bases between. The CDR3 is 13 residues long. Only in-frame clones appear in the TCRdb table, and some are missing; sequencing was by immunoSEQ multiplex PCR. The sample holds 150,000 to 200,000 clones, around nine tenths seen once. The TCR comes from a man aged 18-30 years in good health and CMV-seropositive. Sequences were obtained from PBMCs. The rearrangement uses TRBV28 and TRBJ2-7, with D unresolved. For the CDR3, the DNA is TGTGCCAGCAGTACCGACGACAAACGCGAGCAGTACTTC. Translating gives CASSTDDKREQYF.